Listed below are T cell receptor beta chains from one sample, sequenced in a study of CD8+CD57+ T cells in acquired aplastic anemia. TCRdb itself ran the reads through MiXCR, one entry per CDR3 protein. Here the sample spans about 190,000 distinct CDR3 sequences, less than 65% being singletons. Sequenced material: sorted CD4+, CD8+, or CD8+CD57+ T cells (not recorded which) from PBMCs. The source of these receptors is a human donor in good health, serving as a control. Each CDR3 is given with its conserved first and last residue. Fields, in order: clone size, D gene, J gene, V gene, CDR3 DNA, CDR3 protein. D genes are given only for firm matches. Clone size is shown for a subset of rows, as once, few, many or a class of expanded clone.

NA	TRBD1	TRBJ1-5	TRBV6-1	TGTGCCAGCAGTCTACAGACAGGGGAGGGCAATCAGCCCCAGCATTTT	CASSLQTGEGNQPQHF
NA	NA	TRBJ1-6	TRBV7-2	TGTGCCAGCACCTTGGGACGGATAAATTCACCCCTCCACTTT	CASTLGRINSPLHF
NA	TRBD1	TRBJ2-1	TRBV18	TGTGCCAGCTCCAGGACAGGGGTGAATGAGCAGTTCTTC	CASSRTGVNEQFF
NA	NA	TRBJ2-7	TRBV7-2	TGTGCCAGCAGCTTATTATCATCCGAGCAGTACTTC	CASSLLSSEQYF
NA	NA	TRBJ1-2	TRBV29-1	TGCAGCGTTGACGCGGAACAGGTTAACTATGGCTACACCTTC	CSVDAEQVNYGYTF
NA	NA	TRBJ2-4	TRBV2	TGTGCCAGCAGTGGACAGATAGCCAAAAACATTCAGTACTTC	CASSGQIAKNIQYF
many	TRBD1	TRBJ1-5	TRBV30	TGTGCCTGGACTCCACAGGGGAAGGGTCAGCCCCAGCATTTT	CAWTPQGKGQPQHF
few	NA	TRBJ1-6	TRBV9	TGTGCCAGCAGCGTAGCCAGCAGTCCCGGGTACGATTCACCCCTCCACTTT	CASSVASSPGYDSPLHF
NA	TRBD1	TRBJ1-5	TRBV20-1	TGCAGTGCATCGACAGGGGGCTTGGGCAATCAGCCCCAGCATTTT	CSASTGGLGNQPQHF
NA	TRBD2	TRBJ2-1	TRBV20-1	TGCAGTGCTCTAAGGGCGGGGGGGCCCAACAATGAGCAGTTCTTC	CSALRAGGPNNEQFF
NA	NA	TRBJ1-3	TRBV25-1	TGTGCCAGCACCCGGGGAAACACCATATATTTT	CASTRGNTIYF
many	TRBD1	TRBJ1-5	TRBV6-1	TGTGCCAGCAGCGGACAGGGCCTTAGCAATCAGCCCCAGCATTTT	CASSGQGLSNQPQHF
many	NA	TRBJ2-3	TRBV24-1	TGTGCCACCAGTGATTTAAAGGACTCCACAGATACGCAGTATTTT	CATSDLKDSTDTQYF
NA	NA	TRBJ2-1	TRBV7-9	TGTGCCAGCAGCTTAGGGCTGCGGATCTCCTACAATGAGCAGTTCTTC	CASSLGLRISYNEQFF
NA	TRBD2	TRBJ2-5	TRBV7-6	TGTGCCAGCAGCCAAGGCCCACCACTAGCGGGGGAGACCCAGTACTTC	CASSQGPPLAGETQYF
NA	NA	TRBJ1-4	TRBV18	TGTGCCAGCTCACCGAGGGGGGGCCAGAATGAAAAACTGTTTTTT	CASSPRGGQNEKLFF
NA	TRBD1	TRBJ2-7	TRBV20-1	TGCAGTGCTAGACTGACAGGGGGCGACGAGCAGTACTTC	CSARLTGGDEQYF
many	NA	TRBJ1-6	TRBV4-3	TGCGCCAGCAGCCAAGAATCGGTGTTTGTGGGGGCAAATTCACCCCTCCACTTT	CASSQESVFVGANSPLHF
many	NA	TRBJ2-1	TRBV7-8	TGTGCCAGCAGCTTAGTTGGCAGGCTGATTGGCAATGAGCAGTTCTTC	CASSLVGRLIGNEQFF
NA	TRBD2	TRBJ2-1	TRBV15	TGTGCCACCGGCGGGGGGGCCCGGGATGAGCAGTTCTTC	CATGGGARDEQFF
NA	TRBD1	TRBJ2-7	TRBV24-1	TGTGCCACCAGTGATTCGGGACAGGGGGTCCACGAGCAGTACTTC	CATSDSGQGVHEQYF
NA	NA	TRBJ1-6	TRBV12-3/TRBV12-4	TGTGCCAGCAGGTCCTCAGCGGGCAGGAATAATTCACCCCTCCACTTT	CASRSSAGRNNSPLHF
NA	NA	TRBJ2-1	TRBV25-1	TGTGCCAGCAGTGATGGATCCGGGACATACGAGCAGTTCTTC	CASSDGSGTYEQFF
NA	NA	TRBJ2-5	TRBV30	TGTGCCTGGAGTTTACACCCCGGGGAGACCCAGTACTTC	CAWSLHPGETQYF
NA	NA	TRBJ1-4	TRBV7-2	TGTGCCAGCAGCTTAGCGCAGGGTACGCACGAAAAACTGTTTTTT	CASSLAQGTHEKLFF
many	TRBD2	TRBJ2-7	TRBV18	TGTGCCAGCTCACCTCCTAGCGGGGGCCGCCTCGAGCAGTACTTC	CASSPPSGGRLEQYF